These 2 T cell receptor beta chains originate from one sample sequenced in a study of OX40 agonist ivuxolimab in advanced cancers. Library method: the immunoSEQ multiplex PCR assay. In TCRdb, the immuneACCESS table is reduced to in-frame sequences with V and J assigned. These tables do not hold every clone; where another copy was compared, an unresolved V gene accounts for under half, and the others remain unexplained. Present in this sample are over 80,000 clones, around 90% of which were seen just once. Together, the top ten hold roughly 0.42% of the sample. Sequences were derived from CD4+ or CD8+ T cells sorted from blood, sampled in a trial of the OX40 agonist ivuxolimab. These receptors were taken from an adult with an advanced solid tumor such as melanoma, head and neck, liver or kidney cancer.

CDR3: CASGLQVRSDYTDTQYF. The CDR3 DNA follows: TGTGCTAGTGGTTTGCAAGTTAGGTCGGACTACACAGATACGCAGTATTTT. V gene TRBV12-5 combines with J gene TRBJ2-3, with D tentatively TRBD2 (6 bases). CDR1 and CDR2 from the germline V gene are LGHNT and FRNRAP. This CDR3 spans 17 amino acids. Trimming shortened V by 2 bases and J by 2 bases, and 17 bases separated the two germline ends.

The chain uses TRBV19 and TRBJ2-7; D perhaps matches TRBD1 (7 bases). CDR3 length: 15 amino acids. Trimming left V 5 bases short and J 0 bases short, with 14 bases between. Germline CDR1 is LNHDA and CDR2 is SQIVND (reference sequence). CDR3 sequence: CASSPRRDSSYEQYF. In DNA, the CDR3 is TGTGCCAGTAGTCCGAGGCGGGACAGCTCCTACGAGCAGTACTTC.